This is a list of T cell receptor beta chains from one sample in a study of early T cells in non-severe SARS-CoV-2 infection. TCRdb re-derived calls from the 5' RACE reads in MiXCR, one entry per CDR3 protein. The table has fewer than 100,000 distinct CDR3 sequences, more than 9% seen once. Sequencing was done on a sample of whole blood. These receptors were collected from an adult who was a healthcare worker with PCR-confirmed SARS-CoV-2 infection or an uninfected control (not recorded which). The CDR3 runs from the conserved cysteine through the conserved F or W. The D gene is left open where the match is weak. Size is omitted from some rows. Given values are once, few, many or a class for expanded clones.

len: 20; v_gene: TRBV4-1; j_gene: TRBJ2-2; abundance: many; d_gene: TRBD2; CDR3aa: CASSQAGTSGRAANTGELFF; CDR3nt: TGCGCCAGCAGCCAAGCTGGGACTAGCGGGAGGGCCGCGAACACCGGGGAGCTGTTTTTT
len: 10; v_gene: TRBV29-1; j_gene: TRBJ1-1; abundance: many; d_gene: .; CDR3aa: CSVERGYAFF; CDR3nt: TGCAGCGTTGAAAGGGGGTACGCTTTCTTT
len: 17; v_gene: TRBV27; j_gene: TRBJ2-1; abundance: .; d_gene: TRBD1; CDR3aa: CASRGIQGLGSYNEQFF; CDR3nt: TGTGCCAGCAGGGGAATACAGGGGCTGGGCTCCTACAATGAGCAGTTCTTC
len: 10; v_gene: TRBV20-1; j_gene: TRBJ2-5; abundance: few; d_gene: .; CDR3aa: CSLLEETQYF; CDR3nt: TGCAGCCTATTGGAAGAGACCCAGTACTTC
len: 15; v_gene: TRBV3-1; j_gene: TRBJ1-2; abundance: .; d_gene: .; CDR3aa: CASSQDFRGRVGYTF; CDR3nt: TGTGCCAGCAGCCAAGATTTCCGGGGGCGGGTTGGCTACACCTTC
len: 13; v_gene: TRBV27; j_gene: TRBJ2-7; abundance: few; d_gene: .; CDR3aa: CASSLKSGYEQYF; CDR3nt: TGTGCCAGCAGTTTAAAATCAGGGTACGAGCAGTACTTC
len: 16; v_gene: TRBV7-9; j_gene: TRBJ2-1; abundance: few; d_gene: TRBD2; CDR3aa: CASSPEGLAGYNEQFF; CDR3nt: TGTGCCAGCAGCCCAGAGGGACTAGCGGGGTACAATGAGCAGTTCTTC
len: 11; v_gene: TRBV12-3/TRBV12-4; j_gene: TRBJ1-1; abundance: .; d_gene: TRBD1; CDR3aa: CASGRDRRAFF; CDR3nt: TGTGCCAGCGGACGGGACAGGCGGGCTTTCTTT
len: 13; v_gene: TRBV6-1; j_gene: TRBJ1-3; abundance: .; d_gene: .; CDR3aa: CASREGQGNTIYF; CDR3nt: TGTGCCAGCAGGGAAGGACAAGGAAACACCATATATTTT
len: 13; v_gene: TRBV15; j_gene: TRBJ1-1; abundance: few; d_gene: .; CDR3aa: CATSRSAVTEAFF; CDR3nt: TGTGCCACCAGCAGGTCAGCGGTCACTGAAGCTTTCTTT
len: 14; v_gene: TRBV9; j_gene: TRBJ2-5; abundance: .; d_gene: .; CDR3aa: CASSVEWRRETQYF; CDR3nt: TGTGCCAGCAGCGTAGAGTGGAGGCGAGAGACCCAGTACTTC
len: 17; v_gene: TRBV14; j_gene: TRBJ2-2; abundance: few; d_gene: TRBD1; CDR3aa: CASSHSADRVATGELFF; CDR3nt: TGTGCCAGCAGCCACTCCGCAGACAGGGTGGCCACCGGGGAGCTGTTTTTT
len: 16; v_gene: TRBV20-1; j_gene: TRBJ2-3; abundance: many; d_gene: .; CDR3aa: CSARDPQGVRTDTQYF; CDR3nt: TGCAGTGCTAGAGATCCCCAGGGAGTTAGGACAGATACGCAGTATTTT
len: 14; v_gene: TRBV5-8; j_gene: TRBJ2-5; abundance: many; d_gene: TRBD2; CDR3aa: CASSSGAGLETQYF; CDR3nt: TGTGCCAGCAGCTCCGGAGCGGGGCTAGAGACCCAGTACTTC
len: 19; v_gene: TRBV11-2; j_gene: TRBJ2-3; abundance: many; d_gene: TRBD2; CDR3aa: CASSLGRWASGRGADTQYF; CDR3nt: TGTGCCAGCAGCTTAGGGAGGTGGGCTAGCGGGAGAGGTGCAGATACGCAGTATTTT
len: 16; v_gene: TRBV19; j_gene: TRBJ2-1; abundance: many; d_gene: TRBD2; CDR3aa: CASRVSSGRVYNEQFF; CDR3nt: TGTGCCAGTAGGGTTAGTAGCGGGAGGGTGTACAATGAGCAGTTCTTC